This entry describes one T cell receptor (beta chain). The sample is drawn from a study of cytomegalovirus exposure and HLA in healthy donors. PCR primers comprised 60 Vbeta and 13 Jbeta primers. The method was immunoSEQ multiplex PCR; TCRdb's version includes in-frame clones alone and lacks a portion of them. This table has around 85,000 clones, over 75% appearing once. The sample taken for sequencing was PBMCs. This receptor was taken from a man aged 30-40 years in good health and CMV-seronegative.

CDR3 loop: CASSLGSTGAATDTQYF. CDR3 in DNA: TGCGCCAGCAGCTTGGGAAGTACTGGAGCGGCCACAGATACGCAGTATTTT. The rearrangement links TRBV5-1 to TRBJ2-3, with D perhaps TRBD2 (5 bases). Germline assignment: CDR1 SGHRS and CDR2 YFSETQ. The CDR3 is 17 residues long. Between the trimmed V and J ends, which lost 0 bases and 2 bases, there was a span of 16 bases.